A selection of T cell receptor beta chains follows, all from one sample in a study of cytomegalovirus exposure and HLA in healthy donors. This table comes from immunoSEQ multiplex PCR, and its TCRdb copy is limited to in-frame clones, with some not included. Among roughly 99,000 clones listed, around three quarters were seen once. Material: PBMCs. These receptors came from a man aged 55 to 70 in good health and CMV-seropositive. Both conserved end residues are part of each CDR3. A D gene is named only where the DNA matches it firmly. Clone size is shown for a subset of rows, as once, few, many or a class of expanded clone.

clone size	D gene	V gene	J gene	CDR3 protein	CDR3 DNA
NA	TRBD1	TRBV6-1	TRBJ2-2	CASNPGQGYHGELFF	TGTGCCAGCAATCCGGGACAGGGTTATCACGGGGAGCTGTTTTTT
NA	TRBD2	TRBV7-6	TRBJ2-2	CASSPHPILAGGTGELFF	TGTGCCAGCAGCCCCCACCCCATTTTAGCGGGGGGGACCGGGGAGCTGTTTTTT
NA	NA	TRBV6-5	TRBJ1-2	CASSRDGYGYTF	TGTGCCAGCAGCCGAGATGGCTATGGCTACACCTTC
NA	NA	TRBV7-9	TRBJ2-1	CASSLVGSRLYNEQFF	TGTGCCAGCAGCTTAGTGGGCAGTAGACTATACAATGAGCAGTTCTTC
NA	TRBD2	TRBV5-4	TRBJ2-1	CASSPFSGGYNEQFF	TGTGCCAGCAGCCCCTTTAGCGGGGGATACAATGAGCAGTTCTTC
once	NA	TRBV5-1	TRBJ2-3	CASSLAGEADTQYF	TGCGCCAGCAGCTTGGCGGGGGAGGCAGATACGCAGTATTTT
NA	NA	TRBV5-1	TRBJ1-4	CASSQNGQSQTNEKLFF	TGCGCCAGCAGCCAGAACGGACAGTCACAAACTAATGAAAAACTGTTTTTT
once	TRBD1	TRBV5-1	TRBJ2-2	CASSSGTGGMGTGELFF	TGCGCCAGCAGCTCCGGGACAGGGGGGATGGGCACCGGGGAGCTGTTTTTT
NA	TRBD1	TRBV2	TRBJ1-3	CASSEGGTGGLSFF	TGTGCCAGCAGTGAAGGAGGGACAGGGGGCCTGTCCTTTTTT
once	NA	TRBV2	TRBJ2-7	CASRRLGQGGSEQYF	TGTGCCAGCAGGAGGTTAGGGCAGGGAGGCTCCGAGCAGTACTTC
NA	NA	TRBV18	TRBJ1-4	CASSPEQNEKLFF	TGTGCCAGCTCACCCGAGCAAAATGAAAAACTGTTTTTT
NA	NA	TRBV4-3	TRBJ1-3	CASSQGLGSGNTIYF	TGCGCCAGCAGCCAAGGACTGGGCTCTGGAAACACCATATATTTT
NA	TRBD1	TRBV19	TRBJ1-5	CASSIGRQGMRPQHF	TGTGCCAGTAGTATAGGACGACAGGGGATGCGGCCCCAGCATTTT
NA	TRBD2	TRBV15	TRBJ2-1	CATSGLAVSYNEQFF	TGTGCCACCAGCGGTCTAGCGGTCTCCTACAATGAGCAGTTCTTC
NA	NA	TRBV7-2	TRBJ2-3	CASSLGLAATQYF	TGTGCCAGCAGCTTAGGGCTGGCTGCTACGCAGTATTTT
few	NA	TRBV9	TRBJ2-1	CASSFLGASYNEQFF	TGTGCCAGCAGTTTTTTAGGGGCCAGCTACAATGAGCAGTTCTTC
NA	NA	TRBV27	TRBJ1-2	CASSLGSGWGGYTF	TGTGCCAGCAGTTTAGGGTCAGGGTGGGGTGGCTACACCTTC
NA	NA	TRBV30	TRBJ1-1	CAWSSWGGRDTEAFF	TGTGCCTGGAGTTCATGGGGGGGGAGGGACACTGAAGCTTTCTTT
NA	TRBD2	TRBV9	TRBJ2-3	CASSVAAGRGTDTQYF	TGTGCCAGCAGCGTAGCGGCAGGGAGGGGCACAGATACGCAGTATTTT
once	NA	TRBV2	TRBJ1-3	CASSEYGGSGNTIYF	TGTGCCAGCAGTGAATACGGGGGATCTGGAAACACCATATATTTT
NA	TRBD2	TRBV7-9	TRBJ2-5	CASSPQGGETQYF	TGTGCCAGCAGCCCGCAGGGAGGGGAGACCCAGTACTTC
NA	TRBD2	TRBV6-5	TRBJ2-7	CASSFGLAGEQYF	TGTGCCAGCAGTTTCGGACTAGCGGGCGAGCAGTACTTC
NA	TRBD2	TRBV19	TRBJ2-1	CASSRGLAGRDEQFF	TGTGCCAGTAGTAGGGGACTAGCGGGGCGCGATGAGCAGTTCTTC
NA	TRBD1	TRBV16	TRBJ2-7	CASSQNRGNEQYF	TGTGCCAGCAGCCAGAACAGGGGGAACGAGCAGTACTTC
once	TRBD1	TRBV9	TRBJ1-6	CASSPRQGADSPLHF	TGTGCCAGCAGCCCCCGACAGGGGGCGGATTCACCCCTCCACTTT
NA	TRBD1	TRBV30	TRBJ1-5	CAWTGGANQPQHF	TGTGCCTGGACAGGGGGCGCGAATCAGCCCCAGCATTTT
NA	NA	TRBV6-6	TRBJ1-2	CASRGGVGVQYGYTF	TGTGCCAGCAGGGGGGGAGTCGGAGTTCAATATGGCTACACCTTC
NA	NA	TRBV28	TRBJ2-7	CASTSGEAVYEQYF	TGTGCCAGCACCTCGGGCGAAGCGGTCTACGAGCAGTACTTC
NA	NA	TRBV29-1	TRBJ1-2	CSVPYRASYTF	TGCAGCGTCCCGTACAGGGCTAGCTACACCTTC
NA	NA	TRBV2	TRBJ2-7	CASSDGERYF	TGTGCCAGCAGTGACGGCGAGCGGTACTTC
NA	TRBD1	TRBV27	TRBJ2-7	CASSRGTGLIYEQYF	TGTGCCAGCAGTCGAGGGACAGGGCTGATCTACGAGCAGTACTTC
few	TRBD1	TRBV4-1	TRBJ1-4	CASSLETGEKLFF	TGCGCCAGCAGCCTGGAGACAGGGGAAAAACTGTTTTTT
NA	TRBD2	TRBV11-3	TRBJ2-1	CASSGGGLQNEQFF	TGTGCCAGCAGCGGCGGGGGGCTGCAGAATGAGCAGTTCTTC
NA	NA	TRBV7-6	TRBJ2-7	CASRLNEGLSYEQYF	TGTGCCAGCAGATTAAACGAGGGCCTCTCCTACGAGCAGTACTTC
NA	TRBD2	TRBV7-2	TRBJ2-5	CASSLERGGGETQYF	TGTGCCAGCAGCTTGGAGCGGGGAGGAGGGGAGACCCAGTACTTC
NA	TRBD1	TRBV5-6	TRBJ1-1	CASSVGDRNTEAFF	TGTGCCAGCAGCGTTGGGGACAGGAACACTGAAGCTTTCTTT
NA	TRBD1	TRBV7-8	TRBJ2-7	CASSSGTGGAEQYF	TGTGCCAGCAGCTCCGGGACAGGGGGCGCCGAGCAGTACTTC
NA	NA	TRBV9	TRBJ2-3	CASSVRLNSDTQYF	TGTGCCAGCAGCGTACGACTCAATTCAGATACGCAGTATTTT
NA	NA	TRBV27	TRBJ1-1	CASSYGELNTEAFF	TGTGCCAGCAGTTATGGGGAGTTGAACACTGAAGCTTTCTTT
NA	NA	TRBV6-1	TRBJ1-6	CASGEFAGSPLHF	TGTGCCAGCGGTGAGTTTGCCGGTTCACCCCTCCACTTT
NA	NA	TRBV9	TRBJ1-1	CASSVVQGNTEAFF	TGTGCCAGCAGCGTAGTACAGGGGAACACTGAAGCTTTCTTT
NA	TRBD2	TRBV7-9	TRBJ2-3	CASSGSGLRDTQYF	TGTGCCAGCAGCGGTAGCGGGCTTAGGGATACGCAGTATTTT
NA	NA	TRBV5-1	TRBJ2-2	CASSLGARDGELFF	TGCGCCAGCAGCTTGGGGGCGCGGGACGGGGAGCTGTTTTTT
few	NA	TRBV6-5	TRBJ2-1	CASSRDTASYNEQFF	TGTGCCAGCAGTCGGGACACGGCATCCTACAATGAGCAGTTCTTC
NA	NA	TRBV7-8	TRBJ1-6	CASSTQSPLHF	TGTGCCAGCAGTACGCAGTCACCCCTCCACTTT
NA	NA	TRBV4-3	TRBJ2-7	CASSPGQAYEQYF	TGCGCCAGCAGCCCAGGACAAGCCTACGAGCAGTACTTC
NA	NA	TRBV29-1	TRBJ1-2	CSARTVYGYTF	TGCAGCGCCAGGACAGTCTATGGCTACACCTTC
NA	NA	TRBV6-5	TRBJ1-1	CASSFYFPENTEAFF	TGTGCCAGCAGCTTCTACTTCCCTGAGAACACTGAAGCTTTCTTT
NA	NA	TRBV5-1	TRBJ2-7	CASSLEGRGYEQYF	TGCGCCAGCAGCTTGGAGGGCCGAGGGTACGAGCAGTACTTC
NA	TRBD2	TRBV28	TRBJ2-7	CASSLAGRTYEQYF	TGTGCCAGCAGCCTAGCGGGACGGACCTACGAGCAGTACTTC
NA	TRBD2	TRBV4-1	TRBJ2-7	CASSQTGTSYEQYF	TGCGCCAGCAGCCAAACCGGGACTAGCTACGAGCAGTACTTC
few	TRBD1	TRBV7-2	TRBJ2-5	CASSLEGAAKETQYF	TGTGCCAGCAGCTTAGAGGGGGCGGCTAAAGAGACCCAGTACTTC
NA	TRBD2	TRBV4-3	TRBJ2-3	CASSQDPVAGGGDTQYF	TGCGCCAGCAGCCAAGACCCGGTAGCGGGGGGTGGGGATACGCAGTATTTT
NA	NA	TRBV6-5	TRBJ1-2	CASSYSRGSNYGYTF	TGTGCCAGCAGTTACTCAAGGGGATCTAACTATGGCTACACCTTC
NA	NA	TRBV19	TRBJ2-1	CASSSYNEQFF	TGTGCCAGTAGCAGCTACAATGAGCAGTTCTTC
NA	NA	TRBV9	TRBJ2-5	CASSPGSLTYQETQYF	TGTGCCAGCAGCCCAGGTTCTCTGACGTACCAAGAGACCCAGTACTTC
NA	NA	TRBV19	TRBJ1-2	CASSRDRRYGYTF	TGTGCCAGTAGCCGCGACAGGAGATATGGCTACACCTTC
once	NA	TRBV7-7	TRBJ2-1	CASSLGGPNEQFF	TGTGCTAGCAGCTTGGGGGGGCCCAATGAGCAGTTCTTC
once	NA	TRBV7-9	TRBJ1-4	CASSLLRGLATNEKLFF	TGTGCCAGCAGCTTATTGAGGGGACTTGCAACTAATGAAAAACTGTTTTTT
NA	TRBD1	TRBV5-1	TRBJ1-2	CASSGGQGAYGYTF	TGCGCCAGCAGCGGGGGACAGGGGGCCTATGGCTACACCTTC